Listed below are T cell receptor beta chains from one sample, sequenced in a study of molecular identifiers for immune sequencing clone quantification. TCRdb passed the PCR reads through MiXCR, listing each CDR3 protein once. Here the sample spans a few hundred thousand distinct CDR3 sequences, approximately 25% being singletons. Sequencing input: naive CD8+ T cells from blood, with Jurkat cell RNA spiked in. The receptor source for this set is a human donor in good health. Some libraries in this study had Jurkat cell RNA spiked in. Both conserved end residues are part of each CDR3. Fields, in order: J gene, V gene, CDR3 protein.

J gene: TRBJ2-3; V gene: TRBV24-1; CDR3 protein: CATSDSWGSSYSTDTQYF
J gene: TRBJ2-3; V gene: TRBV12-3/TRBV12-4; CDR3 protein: CASRPMTDTQYF
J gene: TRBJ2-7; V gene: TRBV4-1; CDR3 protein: CASSQEAGLGYEQYF
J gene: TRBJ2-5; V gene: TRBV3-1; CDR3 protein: CASSLHTQETQYF
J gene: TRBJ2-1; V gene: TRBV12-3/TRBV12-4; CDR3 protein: CASSLWYGDNEQFF
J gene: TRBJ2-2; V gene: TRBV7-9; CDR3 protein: CASSFRLADLVRAGELFF
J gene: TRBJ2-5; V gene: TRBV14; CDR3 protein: CASSPRWTGEETQYF
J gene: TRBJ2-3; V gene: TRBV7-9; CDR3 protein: CASSRDYRTDTQYF
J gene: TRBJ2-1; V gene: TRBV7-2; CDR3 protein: CASSGRGRGGNEQFF
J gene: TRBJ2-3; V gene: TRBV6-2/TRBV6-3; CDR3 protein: CASSYAYTQYF
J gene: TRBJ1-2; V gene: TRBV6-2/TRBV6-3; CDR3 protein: CASTYGSFYGYTF
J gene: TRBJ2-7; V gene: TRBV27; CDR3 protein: CASTPGTGFHEQYF
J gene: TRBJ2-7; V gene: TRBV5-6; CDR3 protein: CASSLLLAGVPYEQYF
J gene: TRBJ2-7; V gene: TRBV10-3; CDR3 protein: CAISEARANVLEQYF
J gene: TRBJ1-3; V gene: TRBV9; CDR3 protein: CASSGDGNTIYF
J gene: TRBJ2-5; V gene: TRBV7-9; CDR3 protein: CASRPAMGAQETQYF
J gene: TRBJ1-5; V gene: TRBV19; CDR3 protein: CASSYGGRSNQPQHF
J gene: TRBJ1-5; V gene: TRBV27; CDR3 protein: CASASVFGGWNQPQHF
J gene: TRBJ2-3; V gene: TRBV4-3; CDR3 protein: CARSQDLGRGAWGDTQYF
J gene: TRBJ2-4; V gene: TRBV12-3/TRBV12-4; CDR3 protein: CASSFNVKNIQYF
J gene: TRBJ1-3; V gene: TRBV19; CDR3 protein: CASSRWGVGNTIYF
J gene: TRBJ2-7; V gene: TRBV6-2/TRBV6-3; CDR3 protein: CASEDLQREQYF
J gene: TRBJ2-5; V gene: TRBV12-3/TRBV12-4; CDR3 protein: CASSPLAELGAQYF
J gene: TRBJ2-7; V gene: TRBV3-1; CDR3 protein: CASTVGLGSYEQYF
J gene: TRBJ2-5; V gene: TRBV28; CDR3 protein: CASSFLKTQYF
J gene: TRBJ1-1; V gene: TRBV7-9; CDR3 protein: CASSSPTGTNTEAFF
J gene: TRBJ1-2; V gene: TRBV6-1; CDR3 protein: CASSEVLANYGYTF
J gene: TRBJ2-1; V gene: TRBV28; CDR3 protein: CASGLEGTSGASSYNEQFF
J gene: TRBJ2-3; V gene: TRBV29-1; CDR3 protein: CSARKGDTQYF
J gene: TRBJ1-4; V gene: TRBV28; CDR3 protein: CASTWEAENEKLFF
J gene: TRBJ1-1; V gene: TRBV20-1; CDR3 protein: CSARAENEAFF
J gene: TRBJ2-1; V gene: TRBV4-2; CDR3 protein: CASSQVSGTISYNEQFF
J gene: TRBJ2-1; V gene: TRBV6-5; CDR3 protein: CASSYGAEQFF
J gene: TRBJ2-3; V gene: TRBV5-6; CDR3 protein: CASSLRADTQYF
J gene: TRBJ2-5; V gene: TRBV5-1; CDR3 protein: CASSLIGVRAWGQETQYF
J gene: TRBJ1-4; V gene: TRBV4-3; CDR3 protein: CASSLRRQTTNEKLFF
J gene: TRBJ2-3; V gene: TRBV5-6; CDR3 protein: CASSLVRQPTDTQYF
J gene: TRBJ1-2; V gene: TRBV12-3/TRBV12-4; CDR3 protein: CASSLPLLVPQGSYGYTF
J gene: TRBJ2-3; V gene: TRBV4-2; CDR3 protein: CASSQGLVADTQYF
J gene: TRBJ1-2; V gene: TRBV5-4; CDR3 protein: CASSLVAREYSGYTF
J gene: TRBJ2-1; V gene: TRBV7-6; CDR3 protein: CASSPNFGFQEQFF